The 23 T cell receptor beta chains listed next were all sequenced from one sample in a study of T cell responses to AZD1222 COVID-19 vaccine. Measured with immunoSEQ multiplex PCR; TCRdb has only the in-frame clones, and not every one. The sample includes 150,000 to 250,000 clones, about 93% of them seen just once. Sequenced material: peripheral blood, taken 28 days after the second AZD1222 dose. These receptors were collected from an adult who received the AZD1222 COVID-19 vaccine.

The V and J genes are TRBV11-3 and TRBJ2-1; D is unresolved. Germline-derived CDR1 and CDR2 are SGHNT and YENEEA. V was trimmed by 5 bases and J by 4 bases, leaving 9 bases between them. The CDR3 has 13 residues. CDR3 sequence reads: CASSTGYYNEQFF. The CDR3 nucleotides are TGTGCCAGCAGCACTGGCTATTACAATGAGCAGTTCTTC.

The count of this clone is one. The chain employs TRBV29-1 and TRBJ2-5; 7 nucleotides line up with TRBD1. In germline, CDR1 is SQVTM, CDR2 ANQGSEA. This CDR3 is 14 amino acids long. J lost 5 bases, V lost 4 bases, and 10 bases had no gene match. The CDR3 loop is CSVGQQGRSETQYF. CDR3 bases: TGCAGCGTTGGTCAACAGGGGAGATCTGAGACCCAGTACTTC.

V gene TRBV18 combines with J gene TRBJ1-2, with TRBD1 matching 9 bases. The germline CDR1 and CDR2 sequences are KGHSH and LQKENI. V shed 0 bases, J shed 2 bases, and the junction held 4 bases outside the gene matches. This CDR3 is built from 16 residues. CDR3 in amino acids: CASSPPKGQGNYGYTF. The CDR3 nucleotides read TGTGCCAGCTCACCACCGAAGGGACAGGGAAACTATGGCTACACCTTC.

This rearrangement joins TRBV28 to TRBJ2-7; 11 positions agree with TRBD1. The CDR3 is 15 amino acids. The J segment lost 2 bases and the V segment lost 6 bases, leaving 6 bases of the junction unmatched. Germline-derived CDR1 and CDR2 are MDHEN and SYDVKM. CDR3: CASRRDRGRTYEQYF. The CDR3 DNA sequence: TGTGCCAGCAGGAGGGACAGGGGGAGGACCTACGAGCAGTACTTC.

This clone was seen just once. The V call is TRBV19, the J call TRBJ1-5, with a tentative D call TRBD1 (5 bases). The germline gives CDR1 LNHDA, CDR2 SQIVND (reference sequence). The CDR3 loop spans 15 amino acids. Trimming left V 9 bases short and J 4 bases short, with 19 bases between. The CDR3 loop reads CASLPWTSANQPQHF. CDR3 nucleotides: TGTGCCAGCCTACCCTGGACAAGCGCAAATCAGCCCCAGCATTTT. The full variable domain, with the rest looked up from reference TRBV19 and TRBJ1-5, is DGGITQSPKYLFRKEGQNVTLSCEQNLNHDAMYWYRQDPGQGLRLIYYSQIVNDFQKGDIAEGYSVSREKKESFPLTVTSAQKNPTAFYLCASLPWTSANQPQHFGDGTRLSIL.

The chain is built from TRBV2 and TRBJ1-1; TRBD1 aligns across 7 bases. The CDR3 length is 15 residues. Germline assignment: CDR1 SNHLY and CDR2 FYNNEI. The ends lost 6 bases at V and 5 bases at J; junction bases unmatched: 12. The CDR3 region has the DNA TGTGCCAGCAGGGCATCCGGGACAGCGGGAACTGAAGCTTTCTTT. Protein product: CASRASGTAGTEAFF.

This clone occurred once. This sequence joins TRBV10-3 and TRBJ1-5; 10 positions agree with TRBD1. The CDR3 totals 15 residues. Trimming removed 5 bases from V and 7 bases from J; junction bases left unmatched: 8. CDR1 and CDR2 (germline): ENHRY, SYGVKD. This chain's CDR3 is CAISPGTGVQQPQHF. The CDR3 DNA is TGTGCCATCAGTCCCGGGACAGGGGTTCAGCAGCCCCAGCATTTT.

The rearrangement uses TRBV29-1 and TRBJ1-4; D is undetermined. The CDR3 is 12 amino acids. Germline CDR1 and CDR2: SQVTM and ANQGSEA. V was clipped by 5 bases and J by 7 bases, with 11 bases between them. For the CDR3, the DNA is TGCAGCGTTAGGCTTGCAACTGAAAAACTGTTTTTT. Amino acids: CSVRLATEKLFF.

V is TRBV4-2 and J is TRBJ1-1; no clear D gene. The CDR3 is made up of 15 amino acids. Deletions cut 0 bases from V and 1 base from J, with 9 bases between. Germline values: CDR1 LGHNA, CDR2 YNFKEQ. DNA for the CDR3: TGTGCCAGCAGCCAAGAGATGGGCCAGAACACTGAAGCTTTCTTT. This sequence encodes CASSQEMGQNTEAFF.

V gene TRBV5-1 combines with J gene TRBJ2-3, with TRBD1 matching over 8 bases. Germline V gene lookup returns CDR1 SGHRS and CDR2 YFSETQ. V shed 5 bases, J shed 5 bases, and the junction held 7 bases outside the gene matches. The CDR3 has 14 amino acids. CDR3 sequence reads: CASSFGQGGDTQYF. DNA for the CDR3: TGCGCCAGCAGTTTCGGACAGGGTGGAGATACGCAGTATTTT.

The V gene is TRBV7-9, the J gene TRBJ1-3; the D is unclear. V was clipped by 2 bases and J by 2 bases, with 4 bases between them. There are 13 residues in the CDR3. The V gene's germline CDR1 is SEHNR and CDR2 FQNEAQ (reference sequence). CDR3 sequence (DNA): TGTGCCAGCAGCTTACTGACTGGAAACACCATATATTTT. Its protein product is CASSLLTGNTIYF.

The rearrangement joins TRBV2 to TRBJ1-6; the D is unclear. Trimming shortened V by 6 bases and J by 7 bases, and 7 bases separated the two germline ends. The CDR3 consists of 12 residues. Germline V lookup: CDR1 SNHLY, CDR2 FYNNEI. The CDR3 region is CASSLGNSPLHF. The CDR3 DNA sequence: TGTGCCAGCAGCCTCGGGAATTCACCCCTCCACTTT.

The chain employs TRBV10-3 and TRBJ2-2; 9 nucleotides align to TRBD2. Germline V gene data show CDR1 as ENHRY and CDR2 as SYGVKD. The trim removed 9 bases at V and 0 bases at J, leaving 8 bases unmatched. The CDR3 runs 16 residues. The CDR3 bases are TGTGCCATTTCTTTTTCTAGCGGGGCGAACACCGGGGAGCTGTTTTTT. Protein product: CAISFSSGANTGELFF.

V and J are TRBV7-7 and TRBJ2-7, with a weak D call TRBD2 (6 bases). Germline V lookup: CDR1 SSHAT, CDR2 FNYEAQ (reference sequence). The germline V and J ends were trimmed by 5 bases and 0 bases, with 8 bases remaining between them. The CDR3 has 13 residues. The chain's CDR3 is CASSERASYEQYF. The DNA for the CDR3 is TGTGCCAGCAGCGAGCGGGCCTCCTACGAGCAGTACTTC.

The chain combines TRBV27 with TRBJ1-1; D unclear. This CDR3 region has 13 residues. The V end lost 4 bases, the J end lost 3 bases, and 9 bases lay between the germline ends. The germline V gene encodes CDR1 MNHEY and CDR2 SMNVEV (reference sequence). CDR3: CASSWREYTEAFF. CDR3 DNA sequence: TGTGCCAGCAGTTGGCGGGAGTACACTGAAGCTTTCTTT.

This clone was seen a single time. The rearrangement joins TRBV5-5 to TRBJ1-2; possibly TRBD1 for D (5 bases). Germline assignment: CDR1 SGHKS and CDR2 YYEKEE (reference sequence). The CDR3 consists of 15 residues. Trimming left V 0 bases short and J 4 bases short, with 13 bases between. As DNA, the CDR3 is TGTGCCAGCAGCTTGGAGCAGGGAGAGCTCTATGGCTACACCTTC. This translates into CASSLEQGELYGYTF. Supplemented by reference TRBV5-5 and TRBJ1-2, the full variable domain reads DAGVTQSPTHLIKTRGQQVTLRCSPISGHKSVSWYQQVLGQGPQFIFQYYEKEERGRGNFPDRFSARQFPNYSSELNVNALLLGDSALYLCASSLEQGELYGYTFGSGTRLTVV.

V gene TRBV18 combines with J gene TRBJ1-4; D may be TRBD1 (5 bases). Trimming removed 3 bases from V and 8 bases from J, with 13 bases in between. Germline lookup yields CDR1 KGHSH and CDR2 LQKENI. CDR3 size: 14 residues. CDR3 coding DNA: TGTGCCAGCTCACCTGGGACCTTGGGCGAAAAACTGTTTTTT. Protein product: CASSPGTLGEKLFF.

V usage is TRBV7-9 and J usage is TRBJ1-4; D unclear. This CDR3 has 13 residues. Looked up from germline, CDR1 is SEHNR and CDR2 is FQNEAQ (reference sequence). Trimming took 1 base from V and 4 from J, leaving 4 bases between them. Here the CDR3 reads CASSLVVNEKLFF. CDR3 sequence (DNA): TGTGCCAGCAGCTTAGTAGTTAATGAAAAACTGTTTTTT.

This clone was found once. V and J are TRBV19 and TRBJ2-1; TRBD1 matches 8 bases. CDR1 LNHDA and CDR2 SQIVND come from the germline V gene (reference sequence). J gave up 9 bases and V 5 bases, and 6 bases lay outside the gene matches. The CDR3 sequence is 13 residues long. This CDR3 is CASSLTDRAEQFF. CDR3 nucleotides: TGTGCCAGTAGTCTAACGGACAGGGCTGAGCAGTTCTTC. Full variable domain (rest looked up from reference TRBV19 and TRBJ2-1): DGGITQSPKYLFRKEGQNVTLSCEQNLNHDAMYWYRQDPGQGLRLIYYSQIVNDFQKGDIAEGYSVSREKKESFPLTVTSAQKNPTAFYLCASSLTDRAEQFFGPGTRLTVL.

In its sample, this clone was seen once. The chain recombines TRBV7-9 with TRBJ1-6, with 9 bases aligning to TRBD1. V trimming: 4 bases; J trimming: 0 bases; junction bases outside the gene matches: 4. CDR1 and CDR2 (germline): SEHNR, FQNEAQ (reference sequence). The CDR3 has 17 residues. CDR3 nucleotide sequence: TGTGCCAGCAGCTCGGACAGGGGCCACTCCTATAATTCACCCCTCCACTTT. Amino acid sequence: CASSSDRGHSYNSPLHF.

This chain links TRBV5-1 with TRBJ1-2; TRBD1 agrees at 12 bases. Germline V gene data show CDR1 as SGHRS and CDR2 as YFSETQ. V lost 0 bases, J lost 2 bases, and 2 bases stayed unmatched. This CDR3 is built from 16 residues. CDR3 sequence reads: CASSLAGTGGNYGYTF. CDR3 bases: TGCGCCAGCAGCTTGGCCGGGACAGGGGGCAACTATGGCTACACCTTC.

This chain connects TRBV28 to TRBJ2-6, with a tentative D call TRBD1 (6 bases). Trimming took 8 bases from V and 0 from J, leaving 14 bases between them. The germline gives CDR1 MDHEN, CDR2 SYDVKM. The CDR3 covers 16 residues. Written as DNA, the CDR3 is TGTGCCAGCTCGAATGACAGGAGCTCTGGGGCCAACGTCCTGACTTTC. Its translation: CASSNDRSSGANVLTF.

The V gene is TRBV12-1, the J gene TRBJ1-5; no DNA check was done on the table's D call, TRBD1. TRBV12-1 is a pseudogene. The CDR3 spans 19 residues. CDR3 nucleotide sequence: TGTGCCAGCAGCCAAAAGGACGGGACATGTAAGGAATGCAATCAGCCCCAGCATTTT. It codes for CASSQKDGTCKECNQPQHF.